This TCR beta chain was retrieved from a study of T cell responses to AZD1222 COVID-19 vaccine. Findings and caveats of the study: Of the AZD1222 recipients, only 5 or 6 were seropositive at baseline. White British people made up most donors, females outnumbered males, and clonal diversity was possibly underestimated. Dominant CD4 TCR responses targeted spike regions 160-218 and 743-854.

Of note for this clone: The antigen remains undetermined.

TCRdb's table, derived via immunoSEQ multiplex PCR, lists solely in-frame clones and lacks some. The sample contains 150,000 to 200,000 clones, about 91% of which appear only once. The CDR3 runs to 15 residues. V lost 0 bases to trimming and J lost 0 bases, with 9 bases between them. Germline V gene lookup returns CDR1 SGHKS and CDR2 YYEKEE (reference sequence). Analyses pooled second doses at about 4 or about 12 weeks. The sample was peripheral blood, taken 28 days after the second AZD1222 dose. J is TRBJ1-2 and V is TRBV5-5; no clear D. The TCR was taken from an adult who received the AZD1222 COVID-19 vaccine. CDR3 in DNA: TGTGCCAGCAGCTTGGATTTCGAACCTAACTATGGCTACACCTTC. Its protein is CASSLDFEPNYGYTF.